This entry concerns a single T cell receptor beta chain. Sequencing used immunoSEQ multiplex PCR; TCRdb keeps in-frame clones, though not all of them. The sample records under 130,000 clones, around 90% being singletons. This entry comes from a study of glioma-infiltrating T cells after dendritic cell vaccination. Sample time point: after dendritic cell vaccination, including at tumor progression/relapse. V lost 6 bases to trimming and J lost 14 bases; unmatched junction nucleotides: 9. From germline, CDR1 is MNHNS and CDR2 SASEGT. CDR3 length: 14 amino acids. This clonotype originated in a human donor with glioblastoma. This chain links TRBV6-1 with TRBJ2-1; 14 bases line up with TRBD2. The sequenced sample was blood, obtained after dendritic cell vaccination. Here the CDR3 DNA reads TGTGCCAGCAGGCCGGGACTAGCGGGAGAAGGGAAGTTCTTC. Protein product: CASRPGLAGEGKFF.